This TCR beta chain emerged from a study of response to subunit inactivated influenza vaccine. Whole-study findings and limits: Researchers suggested that each seasonal influenza vaccination recruits few new T cells.

Trimming stripped 1 base from V and 7 bases from J, with 13 bases between. The CDR3 extends over 15 amino acids. This clonotype was seen only a few times. Its specificity is unknown. MiXCR, applied by TCRdb to the RT-PCR reads, yields one record per CDR3 protein. Among 160,000 or so distinct CDR3 sequences listed, about a tenth were seen once. Material: non-naive T cells sorted from PBMCs, obtained 40 to 50 days after vaccination. The sequence was obtained from a man aged 50-59 years who received an inactivated influenza vaccine. This sequence joins TRBV12-3 or TRBV12-4 and TRBJ1-4; tentatively, D is TRBD1 (6 bases). The CDR3 reads CASSLGRTVIEKLFF. CDR3 nucleotide sequence: TGTGCCAGCAGTTTAGGGAGGACAGTGATTGAAAAACTGTTTTTT.